This T cell receptor (beta chain) comes out of a study of cytomegalovirus exposure and HLA in healthy donors. Findings and limits, study-wide: Among TCR sequences, most were rare, though some public TCRs appeared in many donors. According to an earlier analysis, most TCR beta V segments yielded productive rearrangements about 87% or about 30% of the time.

13 Jbeta primers and 60 Vbeta primers were used for the PCR. TCRdb keeps only in-frame clones here, not all; method: immunoSEQ multiplex PCR. The table includes some 71,000 clones, about 70% detected once. This CDR3 is 15 amino acids long. Germline V CDR1 and CDR2: MNHEY, SMNVEV (reference sequence). The ends lost 3 bases at V and 1 base at J; junction bases unmatched: 6. As concerns this clone: The antigen is undetermined.

The chain carries TRBV27 and TRBJ2-7, with 7 bases lining up with TRBD1. This sequence originates from a man aged 18 to 30 in good health and CMV-seronegative. What was sequenced was PBMCs. Written as DNA, the CDR3 is TGTGCCAGCAGTTTCTCGACAGGGAAATCCTACGAGCAGTACTTC. This sequence encodes CASSFSTGKSYEQYF.